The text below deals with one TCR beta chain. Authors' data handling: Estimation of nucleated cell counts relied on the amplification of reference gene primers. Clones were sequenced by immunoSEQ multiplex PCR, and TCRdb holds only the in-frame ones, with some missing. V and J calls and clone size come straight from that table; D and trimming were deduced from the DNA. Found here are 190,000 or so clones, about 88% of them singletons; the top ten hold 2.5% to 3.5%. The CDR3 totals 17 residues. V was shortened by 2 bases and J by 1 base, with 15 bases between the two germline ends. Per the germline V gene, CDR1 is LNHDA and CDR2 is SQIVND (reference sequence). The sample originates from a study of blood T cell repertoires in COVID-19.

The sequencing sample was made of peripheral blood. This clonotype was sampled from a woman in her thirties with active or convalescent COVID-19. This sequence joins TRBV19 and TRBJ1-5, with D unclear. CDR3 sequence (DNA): TGTGCCAGTAGTATATGGGCGAACTTACGCAGCAATCAGCCCCAGCATTTT. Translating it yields CASSIWANLRSNQPQHF.